Shown below are 22 T cell receptor beta chains from a single sample sequenced in a study of T-cell memory formation after mild COVID-19. TCRdb processed the 5' RACE reads anew with MiXCR; each CDR3 protein has one entry. The repertoire holds 550,000 to 700,000 distinct CDR3 sequences, 17% seen once, with about 8.6% in the top ten. The sequenced sample was PBMCs or a T cell subset sorted from them (not recorded which). These receptor sequences come from an adult woman who had mild COVID-19 (a few samples of this study predate the infection). Cell type and time point are not known.

The genes are TRBV30 and TRBJ1-1; D call uncertain. The CDR3 has 11 residues. V lost 5 bases and J lost 6, with 10 bases in between. Looked up from germline, CDR1 is GTSNPN and CDR2 is SVGIG (reference sequence). CDR3 in DNA: TGTGCCTGGCTGATTCGACCTGAAGCTTTCTTT. It yields the protein CAWLIRPEAFF.

This clonotype was counted a few times. V and J are TRBV5-5 and TRBJ2-1; no reliable D call. CDR1 and CDR2 (germline): SGHKS, YYEKEE (reference sequence). V lost 0 bases and J lost 4, with 11 bases in between. The CDR3 is made up of 15 amino acids. The CDR3 coding sequence is TGTGCCAGCAGCTTGGTGCGCCGTCCTTACAATGAGCAGTTCTTC. Its translation: CASSLVRRPYNEQFF. Variable domain in full (rest from reference TRBV5-5 and TRBJ2-1): DAGVTQSPTHLIKTRGQQVTLRCSPISGHKSVSWYQQVLGQGPQFIFQYYEKEERGRGNFPDRFSARQFPNYSSELNVNALLLGDSALYLCASSLVRRPYNEQFFGPGTRLTVL.

This clonotype was seen a few times. A read error may account for a junction end that differs from germline. V is TRBV24-1 and J is TRBJ2-7; D gene unclear. The CDR3 extends over 16 amino acids. Germline V gene data show CDR1 as KGHDR and CDR2 as SFDVKD. The CDR3 reads CATSDLPGPLSATGGF. The CDR3 nucleotides are TGTGCCACCAGTGATTTGCCCGGACCCCTGAGCGCGACGGGTGGCTTC.

This clonotype has a handful of counts. The genes are TRBV5-1 and TRBJ2-5; a possible D gene is TRBD2 (7 bases). The germline CDR1 and CDR2 sequences are SGHRS and YFSETQ. CDR3 size: 16 residues. V lost 0 bases and J 5 bases, leaving 17 bases between the germline ends. As DNA, the CDR3 is TGCGCCAGCAGCTTGGAACCGGGGGGCATGAGGGAGACCCAGTACTTC. Amino acid sequence: CASSLEPGGMRETQYF.

This chain's CDR3 is CASSQTHSNTGELFF. CDR3 DNA sequence: TGTGCCAGCAGTCAGACGCATTCGAACACCGGGGAGCTGTTTTTT. V and J are TRBV6-6 and TRBJ2-2, with D unclear. V was shortened by 5 bases and J by 0 bases, with 10 bases between the two germline ends. CDR3 length: 15 amino acids. CDR1 and CDR2 (germline): MNHNY, SVGAGI (reference sequence).

The chain links TRBV7-6 to TRBJ2-2, with 7 bases aligning to TRBD1. This CDR3 has 15 residues. CDR1 and CDR2 (germline): SGHVS, FNYEAQ. V was clipped by 2 bases and J by 3 bases; unmatched bases: 3. This CDR3 reads CASSLSGQDTGELFF. The CDR3 DNA follows: TGTGCCAGCAGCTTATCAGGACAGGACACCGGGGAGCTGTTTTTT.

The rearrangement links TRBV5-4 to TRBJ1-1; 7 positions agree with TRBD1. CDR3 length: 18 residues. Germline trimming cut 0 bases from V and 1 base from J; bases unmatched to any gene: 12. CDR1 is SGHNT and CDR2 is YYREEE in the germline V gene (reference sequence). CDR3 amino acids: CASSLDGDRARGNTEAFF. CDR3 nucleotides: TGTGCCAGCAGCTTGGATGGAGACAGGGCGAGGGGGAACACTGAAGCTTTCTTT.

This clonotype has at least ten counts. This CDR3 reads CASSSSDYGYTF. The CDR3 DNA is TGTGCCAGCAGCTCGTCGGACTATGGCTACACCTTC. The V call is TRBV7-9, the J call TRBJ1-2; unclear D gene. The V end was cut by 4 bases, the J end by 3 bases, with 6 bases between. Germline-derived CDR1 and CDR2 are SEHNR and FQNEAQ (reference sequence). This CDR3 contains 12 residues.

V and J are TRBV20-1 and TRBJ1-4; TRBD1 aligns across 7 bases. This CDR3 spans 14 amino acids. Germline trimming cut 0 bases from V and 11 bases from J; bases unmatched to any gene: 9. Per the germline V gene, CDR1 is DFQATT and CDR2 is SNEGSKA (reference sequence). CDR3 coding DNA: TGCAGTGCTAGAGATCTGCAGGGGGGTGGGAAACTGTTTTTT. It yields the protein CSARDLQGGGKLFF.

This sequence joins TRBV2 and TRBJ2-5; 9 bases fit TRBD2. Germline loops: CDR1 SNHLY, CDR2 FYNNEI. The CDR3 contains 12 residues. The V and J ends lost 6 bases and 4 bases, in that order; junction bases with no gene match: 0. The CDR3 DNA is TGTGCCAGCAGACTAGCGGGAGAGACCCAGTACTTC. Its translation is CASRLAGETQYF. Full variable domain (rest looked up from reference TRBV2 and TRBJ2-5): EPEVTQTPSHQVTQMGQEVILRCVPISNHLYFYWYRQILGQKVEFLVSFYNNEISEKSEIFDDQFSVERPDGSNFTLKIRSTKLEDSAMYFCASRLAGETQYFGPGTRLLVL.

This clonotype has only a few counts. The chain couples TRBV2 to TRBJ2-2; 8 nucleotides match TRBD1. CDR3 size: 14 residues. CDR1 SNHLY and CDR2 FYNNEI come from the germline V gene. Trimming took 5 bases from V and 7 from J; bases not matched to a gene: 6. CDR3 residues: CASSPQGAIGELFF. The CDR3 coding sequence is TGTGCCAGCAGTCCCCAGGGGGCAATCGGGGAGCTGTTTTTT.

This clonotype was counted between two and nine times. The rearrangement links TRBV30 to TRBJ1-6, with D possibly being TRBD1 (5 bases). The CDR3 contains 14 residues. Germline V gene data show CDR1 as GTSNPN and CDR2 as SVGIG (reference sequence). V lost 0 bases and J lost 13, with 16 bases in between. CDR3 loop: CAWSVLRGNGPLHF. The CDR3 DNA reads as TGTGCCTGGAGTGTACTACGGGGGAACGGGCCCCTCCACTTT.

The chain combines TRBV18 with TRBJ2-1; 10 positions match TRBD2. The CDR3 has 15 amino acids. V lost 7 bases to trimming and J lost 10 bases; unmatched junction nucleotides: 13. Germline CDR1 and CDR2: KGHSH and LQKENI. The CDR3 loop reads CASFPLGSGRMEQFF. CDR3 sequence (DNA): TGTGCCAGCTTCCCTTTGGGTAGCGGGAGGATGGAGCAGTTCTTC.

This clonotype has ten or more counts. The chain is built from TRBV15 and TRBJ2-3; TRBD2 aligns across 7 bases. The CDR3 sequence is 13 residues long. With V trimmed by 3 bases and J by 3 bases, 0 bases remained unmatched. The germline V gene has CDR1 LNHNV and CDR2 YYDKDF (reference sequence). The CDR3 protein is CATSSGGTDTQYF. CDR3 nucleotide sequence: TGTGCCACCAGCAGCGGGGGGACAGATACGCAGTATTTT.

CDR3 in DNA: TGTGCCAGCACGTGGACTAGCGGGAGCACAGATACGCAGTATTTT. Encoded protein: CASTWTSGSTDTQYF. This chain connects TRBV7-2 to TRBJ2-3, with 11 bases matching TRBD2. Trimming at V came to 7 bases and at J to 0 bases, leaving 3 bases not matched to a gene. The CDR3 is 15 amino acids. Germline-derived CDR1 and CDR2 are SGHTA and FQGNSA. The full variable domain, in which reference TRBV7-2 and TRBJ2-3 provide the parts outside the CDR3, is GAGVSQSPSNKVTEKGKDVELRCDPISGHTALYWYRQSLGQGLEFLIYFQGNSAPDKSGLPSDRFSAERTGGSVSTLTIQRTQQEDSAVYLCASTWTSGSTDTQYFGPGTRLTVL.

This clonotype has only a few counts. This chain uses TRBV4-1 with TRBJ2-1; 9 positions match TRBD1. The germline CDR1 and CDR2 sequences are MGHRA and YSYEKL. This CDR3 has 13 residues. V lost 1 base, J lost 8 bases, and 0 bases stayed unmatched. The CDR3 loop reads CASSQGDRDEQFF. CDR3 sequence (DNA): TGCGCCAGCAGCCAAGGGGACAGGGATGAGCAGTTCTTC.

The gene calls are TRBV5-1 and TRBJ1-2; tentatively, D is TRBD1 (6 bases). Germline-derived CDR1 and CDR2 are SGHRS and YFSETQ. CDR3 length: 14 residues. Trimming shortened V by 4 bases and J by 1 base, and 11 bases separated the two germline ends. CDR3 in DNA: TGCGCCAGCAGCCAAGGACAGAATAACTATGGCTACACCTTC. Amino acids: CASSQGQNNYGYTF. Combining the CDR3 with reference TRBV5-1 and TRBJ1-2 gives the whole variable domain KAGVTQTPRYLIKTRGQQVTLSCSPISGHRSVSWYQQTPGQGLQFLFEYFSETQRNKGNFPGRFSGRQFSNSRSEMNVSTLELGDSALYLCASSQGQNNYGYTFGSGTRLTVV.

The chain employs TRBV7-9 and TRBJ2-4; no clear D. This CDR3 comprises 14 residues. Germline V gene sequence: CDR1 SEHNR, CDR2 FQNEAQ (reference sequence). Deletions cut 5 bases from V and 0 bases from J, with 8 bases between. CDR3 sequence reads: CASSPELAKNIQYF. In DNA form, the CDR3 reads TGTGCCAGCAGCCCCGAGCTAGCCAAAAACATTCAGTACTTC.

This chain links TRBV9 with TRBJ1-2; no definite D call. V gave up 0 bases and J gave up 8 bases, with 8 bases separating them. The CDR3 has 12 residues. Germline V gene data show CDR1 as SGDLS and CDR2 as YYNGEE. In DNA form, the CDR3 reads TGTGCCAGCAGCGTAGCGGGGTTGGGCTACACCTTC. This encodes CASSVAGLGYTF. Looking up the rest from reference TRBV9 and TRBJ1-2 gives the full variable domain: DSGVTQTPKHLITATGQRVTLRCSPRSGDLSVYWYQQSLDQGLQFLIQYYNGEERAKGNILERFSAQQFPDLHSELNLSSLELGDSALYFCASSVAGLGYTFGSGTRLTVV.

The genes are TRBV7-8 and TRBJ2-5; the D gene is possibly TRBD1 (7 bases). Germline CDR1 is SGHVS and CDR2 is FQNEAQ. V was cut by 5 bases and J by 2 bases, with 21 bases left in between. The CDR3 extends over 17 amino acids. CDR3 nucleotides: TGTGCCAGCAGCCCACCAGGGGGGAGCACCCAACAAGAGACCCAGTACTTC. It codes for CASSPPGGSTQQETQYF.

This clonotype has a count of ten or more. The rearrangement joins TRBV12-3 or TRBV12-4 to TRBJ1-3, with unresolved D. V gave up 6 bases and J gave up 0 bases, with 18 bases separating them. This CDR3 spans 17 amino acids. The CDR3 sequence is CASSPQAKVPSGNTIYF. CDR3 coding DNA: TGTGCCAGCAGCCCTCAAGCGAAGGTCCCCTCTGGAAACACCATATATTTT.

Worth noting for this clonotype: Sequence at one end of the junction differs from germline and may be a read error. The chain couples TRBV10-2 to TRBJ2-3, with 7 bases fitting TRBD2. The CDR3 totals 15 residues. Germline V gene data show CDR1 as WSHSY and CDR2 as SAAADI. Here the CDR3 reads CGSSAYAGGTDTQYF. CDR3 nucleotide sequence: TGCGGCAGCAGTGCATACGCGGGGGGCACAGATACGCAGTATTTT.